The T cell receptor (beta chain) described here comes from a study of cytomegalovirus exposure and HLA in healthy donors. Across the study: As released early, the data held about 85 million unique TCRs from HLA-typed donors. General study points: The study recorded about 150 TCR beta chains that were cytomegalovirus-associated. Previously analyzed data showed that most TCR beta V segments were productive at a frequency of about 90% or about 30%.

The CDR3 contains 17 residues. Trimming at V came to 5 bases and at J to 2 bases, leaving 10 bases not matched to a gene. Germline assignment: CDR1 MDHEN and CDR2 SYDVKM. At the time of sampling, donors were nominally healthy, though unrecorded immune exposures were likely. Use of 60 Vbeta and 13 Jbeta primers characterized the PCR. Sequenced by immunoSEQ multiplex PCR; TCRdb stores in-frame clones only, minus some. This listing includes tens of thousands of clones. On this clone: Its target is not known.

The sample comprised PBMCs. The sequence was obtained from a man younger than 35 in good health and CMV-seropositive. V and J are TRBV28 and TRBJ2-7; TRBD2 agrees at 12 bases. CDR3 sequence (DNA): TGTGCCAGCAGTACCCTCCACGGACTAGCGGGACCCTACGAGCAGTACTTC. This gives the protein CASSTLHGLAGPYEQYF.